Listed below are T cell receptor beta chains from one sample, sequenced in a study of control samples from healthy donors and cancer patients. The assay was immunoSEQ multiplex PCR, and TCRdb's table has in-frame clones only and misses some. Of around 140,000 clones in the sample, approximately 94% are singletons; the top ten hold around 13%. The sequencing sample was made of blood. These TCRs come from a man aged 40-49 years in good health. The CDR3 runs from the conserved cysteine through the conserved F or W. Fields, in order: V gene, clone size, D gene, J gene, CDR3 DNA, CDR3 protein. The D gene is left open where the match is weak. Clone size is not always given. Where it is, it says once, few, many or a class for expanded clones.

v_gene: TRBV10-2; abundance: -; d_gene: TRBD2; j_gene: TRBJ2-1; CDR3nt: TGCGCCAGCAGACTAGCGGGGCTCTACAATGAGCAGTTCTTC; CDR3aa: CASRLAGLYNEQFF
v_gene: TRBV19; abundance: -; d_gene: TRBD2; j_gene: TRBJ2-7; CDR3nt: TGTGCCAGTAGTCGACCGGGACTAGCGGGCTTCTACCCTCCCTACGAGCAGTACTTC; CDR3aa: CASSRPGLAGFYPPYEQYF
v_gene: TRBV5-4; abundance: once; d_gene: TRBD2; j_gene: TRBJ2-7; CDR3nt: TGTGCCAGCAGCTTGGGTGGCGGGAGGACACGAACCTACGAGCAGTACTTC; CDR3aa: CASSLGGGRTRTYEQYF
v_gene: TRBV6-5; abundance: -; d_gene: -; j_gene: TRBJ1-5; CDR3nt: TGTGCCAGCAGTTATGGGGTCCAGGGTACTAATCAGCCCCAGCATTTT; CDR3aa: CASSYGVQGTNQPQHF
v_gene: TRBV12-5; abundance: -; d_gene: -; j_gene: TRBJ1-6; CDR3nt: TGTGCTAGTGGCAACATACCGGTGGGTAATTCACCCCTCCACTTT; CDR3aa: CASGNIPVGNSPLHF
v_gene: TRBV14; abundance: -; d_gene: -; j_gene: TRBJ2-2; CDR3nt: TGTGCCAGCACCACTACATCCGGGGTGAACACCGGGGAGCTGTTTTTT; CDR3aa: CASTTTSGVNTGELFF
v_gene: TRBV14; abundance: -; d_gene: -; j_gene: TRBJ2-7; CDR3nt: TGTGCCAGCAGCGCCAAAGTTTCCTACGAGCAGTACTTC; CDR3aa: CASSAKVSYEQYF
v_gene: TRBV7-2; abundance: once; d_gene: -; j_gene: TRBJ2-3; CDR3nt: TGTGCCAGCAGCTTAGAGGGTTCGGGCACAGATACGCAGTATTTT; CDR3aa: CASSLEGSGTDTQYF
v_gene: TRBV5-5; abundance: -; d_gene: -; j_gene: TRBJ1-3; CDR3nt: TGTGCCAGCAGCTTGGAGGCCTTTGGAAACACCATATATTTT; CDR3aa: CASSLEAFGNTIYF
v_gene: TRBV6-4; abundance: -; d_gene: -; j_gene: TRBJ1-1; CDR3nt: TGTGCCAGCAAAGAGGAGGACAGTATGAACACTGAAGCTTTCTTT; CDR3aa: CASKEEDSMNTEAFF
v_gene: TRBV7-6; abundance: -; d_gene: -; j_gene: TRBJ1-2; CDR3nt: TGTGCCAGCAGCTTAGCCCCGAATAACAGGAACTATGGCTACACCTTC; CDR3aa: CASSLAPNNRNYGYTF
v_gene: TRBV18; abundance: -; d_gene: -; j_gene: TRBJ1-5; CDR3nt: TGTGCCAGCTCACCGTTTGGGGCGAGCAATCAGCCCCAGCATTTT; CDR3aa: CASSPFGASNQPQHF
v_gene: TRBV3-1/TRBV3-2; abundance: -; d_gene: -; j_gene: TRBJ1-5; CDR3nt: TGTGCCAGCAGCCAATACATCGGTCAGCCCCAGCATTTT; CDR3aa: CASSQYIGQPQHF
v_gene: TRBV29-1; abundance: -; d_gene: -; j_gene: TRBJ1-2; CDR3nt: TGCAGCGTCACCGAAGGTAGAGTCTATGGCTACACCTTC; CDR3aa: CSVTEGRVYGYTF
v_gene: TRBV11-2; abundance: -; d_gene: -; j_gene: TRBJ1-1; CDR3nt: TGTGCCAGCAGCTTAAGGAGGATAGAGAACACTGAAGCTTTCTTT; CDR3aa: CASSLRRIENTEAFF
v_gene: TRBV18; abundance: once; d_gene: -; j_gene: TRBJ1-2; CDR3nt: TGTGCCAGCTCACCAGGGCTGGCGCCCTACGGCTACACCTTC; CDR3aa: CASSPGLAPYGYTF